The entry below gives a single T cell receptor beta chain sequence along with its context. The data belong to a study of patients and donors after allogeneic stem cell transplantation. Germline V gene sequence: CDR1 SGHTA, CDR2 FQGTGA. The CDR3 runs to 16 residues. Trimming cost V 5 bases and J 6 bases; bases outside gene matches: 12. TCRdb reprocessed the RT-PCR reads via MiXCR and lists one record per CDR3 protein. The repertoire consists of approximately 200,000 distinct CDR3 sequences, with 40% to 45% occurring once and the leading ten covering 33%. This receptor was identified in a human donor who was either an allogeneic HSCT recipient or a stem cell or donor lymphocyte infusion donor (not recorded which). It is not recorded whose cells these are; they may come from a transplant donor. The sequenced material came from blood, either unsorted or a sorted T cell fraction (not recorded which). The rearrangement uses TRBV7-3 and TRBJ2-3, with 9 nucleotides matching TRBD2. In DNA form, the CDR3 reads TGTGCCAGCAGCCCCGTGGGACTAGCAACAACGGATACGCAGTATTTT. Amino acids: CASSPVGLATTDTQYF.